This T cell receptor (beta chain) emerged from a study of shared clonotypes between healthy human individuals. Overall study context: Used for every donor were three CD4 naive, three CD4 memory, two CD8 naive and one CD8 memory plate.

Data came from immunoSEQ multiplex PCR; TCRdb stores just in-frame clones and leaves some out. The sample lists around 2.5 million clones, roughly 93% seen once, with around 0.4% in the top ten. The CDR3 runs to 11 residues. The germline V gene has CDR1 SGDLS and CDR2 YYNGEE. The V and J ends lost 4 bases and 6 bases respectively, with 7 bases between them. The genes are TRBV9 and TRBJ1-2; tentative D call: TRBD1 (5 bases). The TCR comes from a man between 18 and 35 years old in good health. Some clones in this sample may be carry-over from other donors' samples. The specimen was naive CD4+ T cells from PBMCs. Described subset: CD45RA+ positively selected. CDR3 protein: CASSRGHGYTF. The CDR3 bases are TGTGCCAGCAGCAGGGGCCATGGCTACACCTTC.